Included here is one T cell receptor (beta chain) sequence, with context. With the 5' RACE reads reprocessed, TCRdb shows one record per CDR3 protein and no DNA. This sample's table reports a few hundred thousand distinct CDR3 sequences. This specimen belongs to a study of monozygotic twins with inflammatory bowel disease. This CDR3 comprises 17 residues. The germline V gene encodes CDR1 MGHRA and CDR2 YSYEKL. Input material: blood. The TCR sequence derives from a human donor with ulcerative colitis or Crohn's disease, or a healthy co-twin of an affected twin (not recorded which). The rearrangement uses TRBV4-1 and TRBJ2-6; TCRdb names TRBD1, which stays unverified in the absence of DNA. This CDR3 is CASSQETGTFGANVLTF.